These 2 T cell receptor beta chains share one sample of origin, sequenced in a study of post-analysis software for immune sequencing data. Study-wide findings and caveats: Higher frequency in patients than in controls was seen for about five TRBV segments, with TRBV5-6, TRBV5-1 and TRBV20-1 among them.

These receptors have no known antigen. TCR beta cDNA libraries had unique molecular identifiers. MiXCR, run by TCRdb on the PCR reads, gives a single entry per CDR3 protein. The sample lists 750,000 to 950,000 distinct CDR3 sequences, 40% to 55% occurring once. The specimen was blood. The receptors were gathered from a girl aged 10-17 years with multiple sclerosis.

This clonotype came up once. At one of its ends the junction is not consistent with the germline gene, which may arise from a read error. J is TRBJ2-4 and V is TRBV30; 13 nucleotides align to TRBD2. Per the germline V gene, CDR1 is GTSNPN and CDR2 is SVGIG (reference sequence). The CDR3 is 20 residues long. The DNA for the CDR3 is TGCGCCTGGAGTGCATCCCGGACTAGCGGGAGTGGGCGGGCCAAAAACATTCAGTACTTC. Its translation: CAWSASRTSGSGRAKNIQYF.

V usage is TRBV5-6 and J usage is TRBJ2-3; 11 nucleotides match TRBD2. This CDR3 has 18 amino acids. Germline V gives CDR1 SGHDT, CDR2 YYEEEE. V was pared by 5 bases and J by 3 bases, with 14 bases of the junction left unmatched. CDR3 sequence: CASRAGLAGGPSTDTQYF. CDR3 DNA: TGTGCCAGCAGAGCAGGGCTAGCGGGAGGACCGTCGACAGATACGCAGTATTTT.